This T cell receptor (beta chain) comes out of a study of blood T cell repertoires in COVID-19. Across the study: Italy, Spain and the United States were the sources of the convalescent and acute COVID-19 samples. PBMCs, B-cell-depleted T cells, or T cells were the source of the cDNA or gDNA that made up the material.

Original methodology: Reference gene primer amplification gave nucleated cell count estimates. Produced via immunoSEQ multiplex PCR; TCRdb's table is partial and in-frame only. The DNA gave D and trimming, while V, J and clone size come from that table. There are approximately 200,000 clones in the sample; roughly four fifths occur only once, and 9.5% to 15% lies in the top ten. The clonotype originates from a woman in her fifties or sixties with acute or convalescent COVID-19. The specimen was peripheral blood.

In DNA form, the CDR3 reads TGTGCCAGCAGCGTAGACCCGAGCACTGAAGCTTTCTTT. It specifies CASSVDPSTEAFF. The V call is TRBV9, the J call TRBJ1-1; D is unclear. This CDR3 region has 13 residues. The V end lost 0 bases, the J end lost 4 bases, and 7 bases lay between the germline ends. CDR1 is SGDLS, CDR2 YYNGEE, per germline.